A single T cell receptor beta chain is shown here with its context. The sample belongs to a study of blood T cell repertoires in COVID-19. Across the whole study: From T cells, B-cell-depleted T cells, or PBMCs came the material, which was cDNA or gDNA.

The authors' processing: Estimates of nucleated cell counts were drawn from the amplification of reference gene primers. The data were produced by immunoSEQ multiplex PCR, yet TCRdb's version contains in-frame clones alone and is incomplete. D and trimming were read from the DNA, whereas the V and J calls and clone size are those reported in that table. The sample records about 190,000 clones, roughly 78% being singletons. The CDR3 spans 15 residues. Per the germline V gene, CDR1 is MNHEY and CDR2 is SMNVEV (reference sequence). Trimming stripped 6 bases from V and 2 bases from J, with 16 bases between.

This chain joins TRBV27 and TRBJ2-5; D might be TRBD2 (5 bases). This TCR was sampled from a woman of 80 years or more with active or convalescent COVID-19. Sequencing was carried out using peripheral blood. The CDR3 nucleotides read TGTGCCAGCAGGTCCCACGGGGTAGTTCAAGAGACCCAGTACTTC. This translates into CASRSHGVVQETQYF.